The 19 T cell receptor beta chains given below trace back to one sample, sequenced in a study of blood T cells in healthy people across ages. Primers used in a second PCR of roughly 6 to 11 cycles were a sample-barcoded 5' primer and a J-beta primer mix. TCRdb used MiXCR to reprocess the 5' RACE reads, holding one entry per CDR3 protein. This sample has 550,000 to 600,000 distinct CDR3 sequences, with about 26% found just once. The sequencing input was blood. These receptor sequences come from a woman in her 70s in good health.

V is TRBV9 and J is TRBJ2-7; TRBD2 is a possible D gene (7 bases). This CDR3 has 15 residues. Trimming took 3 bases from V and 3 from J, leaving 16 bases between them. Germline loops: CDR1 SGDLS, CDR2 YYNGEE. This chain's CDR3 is CASSASHGGHYEQYF. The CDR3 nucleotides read TGTGCCAGCAGCGCCAGTCACGGGGGGCACTACGAGCAGTACTTC.

This CDR3 reads CASSGPWDYGYTF. The CDR3 DNA reads TGTGCCAGCAGTGGCCCCTGGGACTATGGCTACACCTTC. The genes are TRBV9 and TRBJ1-2; no definite D call. Deletions cut 5 bases from V and 3 bases from J, with 11 bases between. Germline CDR1 SGDLS, CDR2 YYNGEE. The CDR3 covers 13 residues.

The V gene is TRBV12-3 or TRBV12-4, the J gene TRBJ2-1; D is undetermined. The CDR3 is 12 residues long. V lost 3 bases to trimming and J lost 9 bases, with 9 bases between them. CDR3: CASSFPQSEQFF. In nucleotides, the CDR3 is TGTGCCAGCAGTTTTCCCCAGTCTGAGCAGTTCTTC.

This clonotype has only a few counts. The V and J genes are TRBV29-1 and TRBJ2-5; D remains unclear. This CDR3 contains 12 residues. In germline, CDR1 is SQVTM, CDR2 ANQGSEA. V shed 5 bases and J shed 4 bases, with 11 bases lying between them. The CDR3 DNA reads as TGCAGCGTTCTTTACACGGGAGAGACCCAGTACTTC. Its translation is CSVLYTGETQYF.

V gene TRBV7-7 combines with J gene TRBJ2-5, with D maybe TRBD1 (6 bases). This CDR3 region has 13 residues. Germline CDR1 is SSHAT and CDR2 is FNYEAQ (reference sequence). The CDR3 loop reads CASTTGFGETQYF. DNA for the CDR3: TGTGCTAGTACCACAGGGTTCGGAGAGACCCAGTACTTC.

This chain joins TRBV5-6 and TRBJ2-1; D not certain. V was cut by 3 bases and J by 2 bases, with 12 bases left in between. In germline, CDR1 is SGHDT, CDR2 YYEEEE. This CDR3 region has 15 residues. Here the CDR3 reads CASSSYSNTYNEQFF. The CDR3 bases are TGTGCCAGCAGCTCCTATAGTAATACCTACAATGAGCAGTTCTTC.

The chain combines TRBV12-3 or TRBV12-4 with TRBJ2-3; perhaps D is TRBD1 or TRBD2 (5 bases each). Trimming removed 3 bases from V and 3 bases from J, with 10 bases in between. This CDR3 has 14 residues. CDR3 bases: TGTGCCAGCAGTTTTGGGGACCCAACAGATACGCAGTATTTT. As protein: CASSFGDPTDTQYF.

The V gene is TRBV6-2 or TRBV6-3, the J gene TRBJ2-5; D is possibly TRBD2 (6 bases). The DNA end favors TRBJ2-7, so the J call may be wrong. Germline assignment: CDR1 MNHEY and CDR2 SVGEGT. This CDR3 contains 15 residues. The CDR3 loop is CASRSTLAKLYEQYF. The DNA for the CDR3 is TGTGCCAGCAGGTCAACCCTAGCGAAATTATACGAGCAGTACTTC.

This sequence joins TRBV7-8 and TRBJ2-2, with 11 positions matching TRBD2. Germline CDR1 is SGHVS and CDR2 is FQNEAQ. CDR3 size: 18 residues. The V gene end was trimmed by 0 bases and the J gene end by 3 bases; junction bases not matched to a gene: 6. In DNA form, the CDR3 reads TGTGCCAGCAGCTTAGCGGCTAGCGGGGGGATGTACACCGGGGAGCTGTTTTTT. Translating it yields CASSLAASGGMYTGELFF.

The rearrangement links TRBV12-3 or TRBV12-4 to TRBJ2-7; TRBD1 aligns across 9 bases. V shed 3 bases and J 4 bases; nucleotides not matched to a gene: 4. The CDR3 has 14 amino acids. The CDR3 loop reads CASSFRTGVYEQYF. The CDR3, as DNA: TGTGCCAGCAGTTTCAGGACAGGGGTTTACGAGCAGTACTTC.

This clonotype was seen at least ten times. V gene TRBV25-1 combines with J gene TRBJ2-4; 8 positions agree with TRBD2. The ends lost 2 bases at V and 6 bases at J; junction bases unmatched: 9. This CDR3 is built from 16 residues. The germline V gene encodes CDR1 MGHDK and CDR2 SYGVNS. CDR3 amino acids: CASSESAGGGRNIQYF. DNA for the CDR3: TGTGCCAGCAGTGAAAGTGCCGGGGGGGGTAGAAACATTCAGTACTTC.

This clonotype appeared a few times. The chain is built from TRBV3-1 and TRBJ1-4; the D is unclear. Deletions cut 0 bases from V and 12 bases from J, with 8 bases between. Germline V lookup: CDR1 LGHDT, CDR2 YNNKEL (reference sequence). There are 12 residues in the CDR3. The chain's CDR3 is CASSQDSRELFF. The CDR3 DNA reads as TGTGCCAGCAGCCAAGATTCTAGAGAACTGTTTTTT.

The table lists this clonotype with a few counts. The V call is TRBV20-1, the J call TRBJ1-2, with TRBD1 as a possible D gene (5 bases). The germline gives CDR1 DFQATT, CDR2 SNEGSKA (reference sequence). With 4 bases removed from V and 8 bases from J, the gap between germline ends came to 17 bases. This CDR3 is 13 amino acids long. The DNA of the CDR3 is TGCAGTGCTACTAGGGACCCACCAGGAGGCTACACCTTC. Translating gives CSATRDPPGGYTF.

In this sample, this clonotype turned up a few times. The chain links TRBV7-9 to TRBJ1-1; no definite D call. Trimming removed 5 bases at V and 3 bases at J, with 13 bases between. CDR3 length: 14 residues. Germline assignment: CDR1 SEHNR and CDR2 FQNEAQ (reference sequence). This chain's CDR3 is CASSSPLIDTEAFF. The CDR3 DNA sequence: TGTGCCAGCAGCAGTCCCTTAATTGACACTGAAGCTTTCTTT. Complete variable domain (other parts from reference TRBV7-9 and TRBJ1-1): DTGVSQNPRHKITKRGQNVTFRCDPISEHNRLYWYRQTLGQGPEFLTYFQNEAQLEKSRLLSDRFSAERPKGSFSTLEIQRTEQGDSAMYLCASSSPLIDTEAFFGQGTRLTVV.

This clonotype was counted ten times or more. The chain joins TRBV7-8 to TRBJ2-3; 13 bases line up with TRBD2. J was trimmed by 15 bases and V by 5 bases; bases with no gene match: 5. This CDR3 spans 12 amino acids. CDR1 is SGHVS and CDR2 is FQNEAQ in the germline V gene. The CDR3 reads CASSPTSGGEYF. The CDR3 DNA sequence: TGTGCCAGCAGCCCTACTAGCGGGGGGGAATATTTT.

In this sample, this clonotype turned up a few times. The CDR3 reads CASIASDGGGTEAFF. CDR3 DNA sequence: TGTGCCAGCATCGCCTCCGACGGTGGGGGCACTGAAGCTTTCTTT. This chain uses TRBV25-1 with TRBJ1-1; D possibly corresponds to TRBD1 (5 bases). Trimming left V 7 bases short and J 4 bases short, with 19 bases between. CDR3 length equals 15 residues. From germline, CDR1 is MGHDK and CDR2 SYGVNS.

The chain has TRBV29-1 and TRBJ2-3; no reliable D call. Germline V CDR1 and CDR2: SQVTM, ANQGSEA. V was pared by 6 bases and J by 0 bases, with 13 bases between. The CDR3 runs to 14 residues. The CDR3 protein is CSVLEISSTDTQYF. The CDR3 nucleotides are TGCAGCGTGTTGGAGATATCGAGCACAGATACGCAGTATTTT.

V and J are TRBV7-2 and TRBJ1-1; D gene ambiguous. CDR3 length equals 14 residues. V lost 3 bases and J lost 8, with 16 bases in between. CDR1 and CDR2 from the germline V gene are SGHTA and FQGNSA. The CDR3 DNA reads TGTGCCAGCAGCTTGACCCACTTGGGGAAAGAAGCTTTCTTT. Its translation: CASSLTHLGKEAFF.

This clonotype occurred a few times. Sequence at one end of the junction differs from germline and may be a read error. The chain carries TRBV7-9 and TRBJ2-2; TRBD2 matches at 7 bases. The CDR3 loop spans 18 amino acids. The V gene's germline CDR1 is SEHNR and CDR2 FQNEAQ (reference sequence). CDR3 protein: CAGSSPALSGANTGELFF. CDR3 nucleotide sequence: TGTGCCGGCAGCAGCCCGGCCCTAAGCGGGGCGAACACCGGGGAGCTGTTTTTT.